A single sample gave rise to the 14 T cell receptor beta chains below, sequenced in a study of cytomegalovirus exposure and HLA in healthy donors. Primers: 60 Vbeta forward and 13 Jbeta reverse. Repertoires were generated with immunoSEQ multiplex PCR, while TCRdb's copy carries only in-frame clones and drops some. Among about 220,000 clones listed, over 80% were seen once. Sequencing was carried out using PBMCs. These receptors were obtained from a boy between 2 and 10 years old in good health and CMV-seronegative.

V usage is TRBV20-1 and J usage is TRBJ2-1; D is uncertain. Trimming took off 1 base at V and 5 bases at J, with 3 bases between the two ends. Germline V gene lookup returns CDR1 DFQATT and CDR2 SNEGSKA (reference sequence). The CDR3 loop spans 11 amino acids. CDR3 nucleotides: TGCAGTGCTAGAGCAGACAATGAGCAGTTCTTC. Protein sequence: CSARADNEQFF.

The chain uses TRBV6-5 and TRBJ2-7, with 10 positions matching TRBD2. This CDR3 is built from 15 residues. Losses at the gene ends were 6 bases for V and 6 bases for J; bases not matched to a gene: 11. The V gene's germline CDR1 is MNHEY and CDR2 SVGAGI. The CDR3 region has the DNA TGTGCCAGCAGCCCCCCCAGCGGGGGGGCCTCCGAGCAGTACTTC. Translated: CASSPPSGGASEQYF.

This chain connects TRBV27 to TRBJ2-3; the match to TRBD1 covers 9 bases. V lost 5 bases and J lost 2; bases outside the gene matches: 8. This CDR3 is 16 amino acids long. The germline V gene encodes CDR1 MNHEY and CDR2 SMNVEV (reference sequence). The CDR3 sequence is CASSPRDRGFTDTQYF. CDR3 coding DNA: TGTGCCAGCAGTCCCAGAGACAGGGGGTTCACAGATACGCAGTATTTT.

The rearrangement joins TRBV10-3 to TRBJ2-1, with 15 bases that match TRBD2. Losses at the gene ends were 2 bases for V and 7 bases for J; bases not matched to a gene: 6. CDR1 ENHRY and CDR2 SYGVKD come from the germline V gene. The CDR3 sequence is 17 residues long. The CDR3 sequence: CAISEGLAGGPGNEQFF. CDR3 DNA: TGTGCCATCAGTGAGGGACTAGCGGGAGGGCCAGGGAATGAGCAGTTCTTC.

This chain connects TRBV11-2 to TRBJ2-3; D is possibly TRBD2 (5 bases). The CDR3 totals 17 residues. V was cut by 1 base and J by 5 bases, with 19 bases left in between. Per germline, CDR1 SGHAT and CDR2 FQNNGV. The CDR3 sequence is CASSLAFAGGAEDTQYF. In DNA, the CDR3 is TGTGCCAGCAGCTTAGCCTTTGCGGGTGGCGCCGAAGATACGCAGTATTTT.

The chain links TRBV29-1 to TRBJ1-3, with 7 bases matching TRBD1. The V gene end was trimmed by 7 bases and the J gene end by 3 bases; junction bases not matched to a gene: 9. Germline V gene sequence: CDR1 SQVTM, CDR2 ANQGSEA. CDR3 length: 14 amino acids. CDR3 DNA: TGCAGCGGTCTACAGGGGTTCGGTGGAAACACCATATATTTT. Its translation: CSGLQGFGGNTIYF.

The chain employs TRBV7-3 and TRBJ2-2, with a weak D call TRBD2 (7 bases). CDR1 SGHTA and CDR2 FQGTGA come from the germline V gene. V lost 2 bases and J lost 2, with 15 bases in between. The CDR3 is made up of 17 amino acids. The CDR3 here is CASSLWAGALNTGELFF. The CDR3 coding sequence is TGTGCCAGCAGCTTATGGGCGGGGGCCCTAAACACCGGGGAGCTGTTTTTT.

With regard to this clone: Within the sample, other DNA sequences also encode this same CDR3. The chain links TRBV27 to TRBJ1-1; D possibly corresponds to TRBD1 (6 bases). The CDR3 extends over 14 amino acids. Germline V CDR1 and CDR2: MNHEY, SMNVEV (reference sequence). V was cut by 3 bases and J by 1 base, with 9 bases left in between. In DNA form, the CDR3 reads TGTGCCAGCAGTTTGTCGACAGGGAACACTGAAGCTTTCTTT. Amino acids: CASSLSTGNTEAFF.

CDR3 sequence reads: CASSLSGNTGELFF. CDR3 sequence (DNA): TGTGCCAGCAGCTTAAGCGGGAACACCGGGGAGCTGTTTTTT. The chain has TRBV7-9 and TRBJ2-2, with D perhaps TRBD2 (5 bases). The CDR3 is 14 amino acids. Trimming took 2 bases from V and 1 from J, leaving 5 bases between them. Germline values: CDR1 SEHNR, CDR2 FQNEAQ (reference sequence).

The chain joins TRBV13 to TRBJ2-7, with 8 bases lining up with TRBD1. Per germline, CDR1 PRHDT and CDR2 FYEKMQ (reference sequence). The CDR3 extends over 14 amino acids. J was trimmed by 5 bases and V by 5 bases; bases with no gene match: 8. CDR3 loop: CASSPFPTGDEQYF. The CDR3 DNA reads as TGTGCCAGCAGCCCTTTCCCGACAGGGGACGAGCAGTACTTC.

This clone showed up just once. V gene TRBV7-2 combines with J gene TRBJ2-7, with D perhaps TRBD1 (5 bases). V dropped 1 base and J dropped 2 bases, with 9 bases sitting between them. This CDR3 is 14 amino acids long. Germline V gene lookup returns CDR1 SGHTA and CDR2 FQGNSA. CDR3 coding DNA: TGTGCCAGCAGCTTAGTACAGGCAACCTACGAGCAGTACTTC. The encoded protein is CASSLVQATYEQYF.

This clone was observed once. The chain has TRBV7-3 and TRBJ2-3; no definite D call. This CDR3 contains 12 residues. Trimming stripped 2 bases from V and 4 bases from J, with 4 bases between. CDR1 and CDR2 (germline): SGHTA, FQGTGA. The CDR3 reads CASSLDSDTQYF. The CDR3 DNA reads as TGTGCCAGCAGCTTAGACTCAGATACGCAGTATTTT.

The rearrangement uses TRBV29-1 and TRBJ2-1; 9 bases are a match to TRBD2. Germline CDR1 reads SQVTM; CDR2 reads ANQGSEA. Trimming took 7 bases from V and 0 from J; bases not matched to a gene: 7. The CDR3 is 15 amino acids. CDR3 sequence: CSGRTSASSYNEQFF. The CDR3 nucleotides are TGCAGCGGGAGGACTAGCGCGAGCTCCTACAATGAGCAGTTCTTC.

The V gene is TRBV19, the J gene TRBJ2-1; 13 bases line up with TRBD2. The V gene end was trimmed by 4 bases and the J gene end by 3 bases; junction bases not matched to a gene: 3. CDR1 and CDR2 (germline): LNHDA, SQIVND (reference sequence). This CDR3 has 16 amino acids. In DNA form, the CDR3 reads TGTGCCAGTAGTACCGGGACTAGCGGGAACTACAATGAGCAGTTCTTC. Translating it yields CASSTGTSGNYNEQFF.